The sequence of this T cell receptor (beta chain) was determined in a study of shared clonotypes between healthy human individuals. Study-wide findings and caveats: Large depth notwithstanding, sorted-subset sequencing proved incomplete by rarefaction. With a handful of donors compared, around 5.4% of naive CD4 clonotypes were shared. Generally, naive subsets came out with larger estimated richness than memory subsets.

Clones were read by immunoSEQ multiplex PCR, and TCRdb kept only the in-frame ones, dropping some. In the table there are just over 2,000,000 clones, roughly 94% of which are singletons. CD45RO-negative CD8 cells positively selected for CCR7 made up the naive population, which excluded terminally differentiated effector memory CD45RA+ cells. The CDR3 totals 14 residues. The V gene's germline CDR1 is SQVTM and CDR2 ANQGSEA. The germline V and J ends were trimmed by 1 base and 1 base, with 10 bases remaining between them. In regard to this clone: Its cognate antigen is unknown.

The sample was naive CD8+ T cells sorted from blood. This rearrangement joins TRBV29-1 to TRBJ2-5; D is undetermined. This receptor was obtained from a man between 18 and 35 years old in good health. CDR3 loop: CSVEALTAQETQYF. The CDR3 coding sequence is TGCAGCGTTGAAGCCTTGACGGCCCAAGAGACCCAGTACTTC.